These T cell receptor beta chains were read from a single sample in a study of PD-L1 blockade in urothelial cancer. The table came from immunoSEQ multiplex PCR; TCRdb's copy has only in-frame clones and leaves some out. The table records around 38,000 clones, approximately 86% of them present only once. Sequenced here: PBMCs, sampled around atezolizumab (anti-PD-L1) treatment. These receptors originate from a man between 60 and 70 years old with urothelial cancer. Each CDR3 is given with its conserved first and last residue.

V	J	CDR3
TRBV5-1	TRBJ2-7	CASSGGRDFEQYF
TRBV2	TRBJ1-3	CASSEHQGASGNTIYF
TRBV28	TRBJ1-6	CASSLWKGVNSPLHF
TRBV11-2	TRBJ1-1	CASSFGRDTEAFF
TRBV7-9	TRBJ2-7	CASSSNWLEQYF
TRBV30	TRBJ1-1	CAWSVGGGGGTEAFF
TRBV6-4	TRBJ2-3	CASSSRDRSTDTQYF
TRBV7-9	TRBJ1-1	CASSSPVEQTHLDAFF
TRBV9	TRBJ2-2	CASSVGAGGRTGELFF
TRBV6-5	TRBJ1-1	CASSFSTGSGTEAFF
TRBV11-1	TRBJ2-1	CASTSGRAFAYNEQFF
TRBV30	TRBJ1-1	CASSTGLSTEAFF
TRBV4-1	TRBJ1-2	CASSQGGSNYGYTF
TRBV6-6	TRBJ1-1	CASSSTVAGPTEAFF
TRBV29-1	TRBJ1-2	CSAEHLGRTGLANYGYTF
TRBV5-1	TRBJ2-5	CASSLEGLALEQETQYF
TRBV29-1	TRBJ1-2	CSVVQGQGAGGYTF
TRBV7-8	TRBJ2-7	CASSRGTGTTLEQYF
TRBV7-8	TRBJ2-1	CASSLETSGKAREQFF
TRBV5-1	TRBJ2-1	CASSGLNNEQFF
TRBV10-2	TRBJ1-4	CASSKSWTGNYEKLFF
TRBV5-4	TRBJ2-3	CASRPDRASTDTQYF
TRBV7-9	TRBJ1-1	CASRTRTGANTEAFF
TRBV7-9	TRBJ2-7	CASSFAGTSSEQYF
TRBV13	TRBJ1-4	CASSLRFSEKLFF
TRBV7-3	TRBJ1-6	CASSSRDRGGNSPLHF
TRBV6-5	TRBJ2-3	CASSYSGTGWDTQYF
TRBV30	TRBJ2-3	CAWTAGGLTDTQYF
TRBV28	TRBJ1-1	CASSSPLGGMNTEAFF
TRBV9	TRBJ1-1	CASSPTMWTEAFF
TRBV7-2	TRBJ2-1	CASSFGLAHNEQFF
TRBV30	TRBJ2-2	CAWSVYLAHPGELFF
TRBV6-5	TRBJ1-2	CASSYSAGVDGYTF
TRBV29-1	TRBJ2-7	CSVVPPGSSYEQYF
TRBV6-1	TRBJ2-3	CASSVSSGASTDTQYF
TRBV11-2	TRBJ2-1	CASSSPSSGGAAYNEQFF
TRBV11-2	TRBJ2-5	CASSGNRPRETQYF
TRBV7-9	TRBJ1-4	CASSWTGVDEKLFF
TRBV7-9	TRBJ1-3	CASSAGQPGNTIYF
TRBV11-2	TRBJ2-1	CASHRTSGRLNEQFF
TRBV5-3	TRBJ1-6	CARSLVGGACSPLHF
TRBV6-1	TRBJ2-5	CASSERREGTQYF
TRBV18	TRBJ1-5	CASSPAGYSNQPQHF
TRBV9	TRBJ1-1	CASSTGTGGWAFF
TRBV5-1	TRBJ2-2	CASTRLSYLTGELFF
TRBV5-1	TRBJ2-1	CASSSGTSGRASYNEQFF
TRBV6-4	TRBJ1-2	CASSQGQGATGYTF
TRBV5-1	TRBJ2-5	CASSPLTNQETQYF
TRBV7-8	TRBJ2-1	CASSLARQVGNEQFF
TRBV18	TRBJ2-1	CASSPRDRSYNEQFF
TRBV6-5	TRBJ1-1	CASSYMGQGNTEAFF
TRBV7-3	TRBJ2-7	CASSLGGGAYEQYF
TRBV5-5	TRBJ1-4	CASSLDAQGNEKLFF
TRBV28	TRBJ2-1	CASIKGLAAYNEQFF
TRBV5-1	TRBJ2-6	CASSLAGTAFYSGANVLTF
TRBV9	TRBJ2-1	CASSRGSSYNEQFF
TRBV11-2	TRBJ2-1	CASSLGGSSYNEQFF
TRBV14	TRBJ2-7	CASSQDLLGTEQYF
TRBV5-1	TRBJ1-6	CASSLDDRGLNSPLHF